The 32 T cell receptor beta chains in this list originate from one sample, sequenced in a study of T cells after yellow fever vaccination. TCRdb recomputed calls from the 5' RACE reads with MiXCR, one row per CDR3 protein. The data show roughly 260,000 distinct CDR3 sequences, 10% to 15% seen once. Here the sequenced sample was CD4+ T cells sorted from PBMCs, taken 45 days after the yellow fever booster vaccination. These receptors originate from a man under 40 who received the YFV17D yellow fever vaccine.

CDR3 DNA sequence: TGTGCCAGCAGCGCCGCGTACGGCCTCTACAATGAGCAGTTCTTC. Amino acid sequence: CASSAAYGLYNEQFF. The V call is TRBV7-6, the J call TRBJ2-1; unclear D gene. The germline V gene has CDR1 SGHVS and CDR2 FNYEAQ. The germline V and J ends were trimmed by 5 bases and 3 bases, with 14 bases remaining between them. The CDR3 totals 15 residues.

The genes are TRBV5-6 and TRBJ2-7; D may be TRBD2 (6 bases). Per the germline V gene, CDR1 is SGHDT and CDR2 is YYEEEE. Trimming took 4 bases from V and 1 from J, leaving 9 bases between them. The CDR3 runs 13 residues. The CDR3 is CASSTGLSYEQYF. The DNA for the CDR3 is TGTGCCAGCAGCACGGGACTGTCCTACGAGCAGTACTTC.

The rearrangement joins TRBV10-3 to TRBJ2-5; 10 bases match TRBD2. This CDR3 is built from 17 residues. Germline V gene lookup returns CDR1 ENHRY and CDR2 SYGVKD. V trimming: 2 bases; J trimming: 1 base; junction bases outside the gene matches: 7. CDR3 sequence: CAISEPGTSVTQETQYF. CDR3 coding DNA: TGTGCCATCAGTGAGCCAGGGACTAGCGTGACCCAAGAGACCCAGTACTTC.

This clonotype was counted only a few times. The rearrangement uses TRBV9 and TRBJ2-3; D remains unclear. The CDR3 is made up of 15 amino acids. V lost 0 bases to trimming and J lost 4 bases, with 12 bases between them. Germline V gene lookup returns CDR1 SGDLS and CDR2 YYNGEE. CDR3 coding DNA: TGTGCCAGCAGCGTAGCTTATGGGTCGGCAGATACGCAGTATTTT. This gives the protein CASSVAYGSADTQYF.

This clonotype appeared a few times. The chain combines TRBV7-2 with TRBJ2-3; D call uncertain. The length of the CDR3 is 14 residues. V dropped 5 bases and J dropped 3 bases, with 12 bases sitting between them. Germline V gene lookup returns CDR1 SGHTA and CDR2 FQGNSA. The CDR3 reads CASSRAPTTDTQYF. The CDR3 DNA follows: TGTGCCAGCAGCCGAGCGCCCACGACAGATACGCAGTATTTT.

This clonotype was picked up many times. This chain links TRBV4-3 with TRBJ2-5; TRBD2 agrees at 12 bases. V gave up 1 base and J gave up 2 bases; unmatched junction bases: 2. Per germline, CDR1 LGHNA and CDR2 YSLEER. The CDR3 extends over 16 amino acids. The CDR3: CASSQGLAGGQETQYF. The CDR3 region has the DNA TGCGCCAGCAGCCAAGGGCTAGCGGGAGGGCAAGAGACCCAGTACTTC.

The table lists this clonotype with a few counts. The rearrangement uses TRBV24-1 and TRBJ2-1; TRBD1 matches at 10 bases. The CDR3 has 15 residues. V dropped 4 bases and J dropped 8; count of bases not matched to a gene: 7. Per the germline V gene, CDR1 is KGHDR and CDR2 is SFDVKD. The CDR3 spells CATSEPGQGWHEQFF. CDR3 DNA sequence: TGTGCCACCAGTGAGCCGGGACAGGGGTGGCATGAGCAGTTCTTC.

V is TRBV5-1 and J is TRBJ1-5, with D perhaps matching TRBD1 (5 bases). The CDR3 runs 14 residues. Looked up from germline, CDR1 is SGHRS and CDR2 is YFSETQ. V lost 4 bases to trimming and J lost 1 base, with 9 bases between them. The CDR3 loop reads CASSRDGSNQPQHF. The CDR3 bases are TGCGCCAGCAGCCGGGACGGGAGCAATCAGCCCCAGCATTTT.

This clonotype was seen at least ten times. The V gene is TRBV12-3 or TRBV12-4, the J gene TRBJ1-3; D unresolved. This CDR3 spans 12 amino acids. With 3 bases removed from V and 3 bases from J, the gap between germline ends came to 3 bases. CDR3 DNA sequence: TGTGCCAGCAGTTTCAGTGGAAACACCATATATTTT. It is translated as CASSFSGNTIYF.

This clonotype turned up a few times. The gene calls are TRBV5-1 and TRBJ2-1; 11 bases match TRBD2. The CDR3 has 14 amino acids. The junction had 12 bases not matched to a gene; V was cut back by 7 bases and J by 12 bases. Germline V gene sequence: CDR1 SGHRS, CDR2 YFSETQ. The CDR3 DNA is TGCGCCAGCGATCTAGGACTAGCGGGTAGTGGGCAGTTCTTC. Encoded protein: CASDLGLAGSGQFF. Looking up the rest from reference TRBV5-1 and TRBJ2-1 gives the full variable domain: KAGVTQTPRYLIKTRGQQVTLSCSPISGHRSVSWYQQTPGQGLQFLFEYFSETQRNKGNFPGRFSGRQFSNSRSEMNVSTLELGDSALYLCASDLGLAGSGQFFGPGTRLTVL.

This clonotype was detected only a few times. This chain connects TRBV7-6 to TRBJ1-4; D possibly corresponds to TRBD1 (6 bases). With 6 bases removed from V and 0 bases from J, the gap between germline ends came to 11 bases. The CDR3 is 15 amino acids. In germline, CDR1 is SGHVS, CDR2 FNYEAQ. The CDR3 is CASRKQGATNEKLFF. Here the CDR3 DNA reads TGTGCCAGCAGGAAACAGGGTGCAACTAATGAAAAACTGTTTTTT. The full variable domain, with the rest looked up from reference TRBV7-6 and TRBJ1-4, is GAGVSQSPRYKVTKRGQDVALRCDPISGHVSLYWYRQALGQGPEFLTYFNYEAQQDKSGLPNDRFSAERPEGSISTLTIQRTEQRDSAMYRCASRKQGATNEKLFFGSGTQLSVL.

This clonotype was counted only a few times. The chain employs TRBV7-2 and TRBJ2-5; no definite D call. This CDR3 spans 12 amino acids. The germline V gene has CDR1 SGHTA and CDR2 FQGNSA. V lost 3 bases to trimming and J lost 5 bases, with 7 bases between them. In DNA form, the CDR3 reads TGTGCCAGCAGCTTCCCCCGGGAGACCCAGTACTTC. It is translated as CASSFPRETQYF.

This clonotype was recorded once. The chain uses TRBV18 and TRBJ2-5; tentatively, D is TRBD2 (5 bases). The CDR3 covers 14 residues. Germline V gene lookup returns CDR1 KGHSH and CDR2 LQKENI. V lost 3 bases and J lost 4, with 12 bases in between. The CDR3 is CASSPLDRGETQYF. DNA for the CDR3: TGTGCCAGCTCACCTCTTGACCGGGGAGAGACCCAGTACTTC. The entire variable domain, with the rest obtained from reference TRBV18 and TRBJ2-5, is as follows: NAGVMQNPRHLVRRRGQEARLRCSPMKGHSHVYWYRQLPEEGLKFMVYLQKENIIDESGMPKERFSAEFPKEGPSILRIQQVVRGDSAAYFCASSPLDRGETQYFGPGTRLLVL.

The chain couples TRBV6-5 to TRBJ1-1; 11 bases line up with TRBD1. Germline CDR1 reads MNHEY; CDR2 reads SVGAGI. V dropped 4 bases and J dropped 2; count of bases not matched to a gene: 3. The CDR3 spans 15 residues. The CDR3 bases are TGTGCCAGCAGTTCCGGGACAGGGGGTAACACTGAAGCTTTCTTT. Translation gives CASSSGTGGNTEAFF.

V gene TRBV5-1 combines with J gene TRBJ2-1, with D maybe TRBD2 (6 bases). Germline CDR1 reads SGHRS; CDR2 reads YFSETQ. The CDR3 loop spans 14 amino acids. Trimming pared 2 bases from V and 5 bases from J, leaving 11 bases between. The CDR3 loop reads CASSFGGAHNEQFF. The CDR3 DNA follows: TGCGCCAGCAGCTTTGGAGGGGCCCACAATGAGCAGTTCTTC.

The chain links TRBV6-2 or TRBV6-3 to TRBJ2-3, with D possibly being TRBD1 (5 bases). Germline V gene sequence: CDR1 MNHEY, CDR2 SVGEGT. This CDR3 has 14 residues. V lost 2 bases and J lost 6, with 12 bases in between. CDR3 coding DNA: TGTGCCAGCAGTTACGAAGGGTCAGGGGATACGCAGTATTTT. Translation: CASSYEGSGDTQYF.

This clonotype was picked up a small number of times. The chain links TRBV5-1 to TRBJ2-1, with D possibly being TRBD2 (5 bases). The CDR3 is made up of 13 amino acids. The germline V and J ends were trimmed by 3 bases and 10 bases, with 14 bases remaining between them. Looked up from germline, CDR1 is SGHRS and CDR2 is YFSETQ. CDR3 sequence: CASSSLPGREQFF. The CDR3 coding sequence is TGCGCCAGCAGCTCATTACCGGGAAGGGAGCAGTTCTTC.

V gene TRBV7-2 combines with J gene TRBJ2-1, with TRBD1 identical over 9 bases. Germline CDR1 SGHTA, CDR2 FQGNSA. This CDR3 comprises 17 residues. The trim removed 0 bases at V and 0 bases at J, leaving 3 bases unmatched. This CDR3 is CASSLAPTGGSYNEQFF. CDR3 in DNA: TGTGCCAGCAGCTTAGCGCCGACAGGGGGCTCCTACAATGAGCAGTTCTTC.

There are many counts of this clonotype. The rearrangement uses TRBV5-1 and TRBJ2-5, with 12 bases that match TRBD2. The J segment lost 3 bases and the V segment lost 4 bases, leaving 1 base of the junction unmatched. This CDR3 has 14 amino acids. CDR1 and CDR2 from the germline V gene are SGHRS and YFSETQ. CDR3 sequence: CASSRLAGEETQYF. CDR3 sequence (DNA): TGCGCCAGCAGCCGACTAGCGGGAGAAGAGACCCAGTACTTC.

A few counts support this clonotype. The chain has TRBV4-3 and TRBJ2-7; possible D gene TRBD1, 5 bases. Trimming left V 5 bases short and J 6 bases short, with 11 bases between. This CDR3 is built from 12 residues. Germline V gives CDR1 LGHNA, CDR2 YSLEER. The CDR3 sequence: CASSSGIGEQYF. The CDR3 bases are TGCGCCAGCAGCTCAGGGATCGGCGAGCAGTACTTC.

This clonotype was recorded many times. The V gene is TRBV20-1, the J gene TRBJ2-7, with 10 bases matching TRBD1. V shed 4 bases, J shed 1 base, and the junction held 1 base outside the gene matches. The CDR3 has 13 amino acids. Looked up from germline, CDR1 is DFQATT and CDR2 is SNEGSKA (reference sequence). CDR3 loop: CSAKGQGSYEQYF. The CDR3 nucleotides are TGCAGTGCTAAGGGACAGGGGTCCTACGAGCAGTACTTC.

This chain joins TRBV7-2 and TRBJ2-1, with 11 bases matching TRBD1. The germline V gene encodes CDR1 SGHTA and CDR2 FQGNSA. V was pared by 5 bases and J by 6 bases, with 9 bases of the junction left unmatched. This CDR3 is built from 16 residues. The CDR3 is CASSIRDRGFVNEQFF. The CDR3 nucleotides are TGTGCCAGCAGCATCCGGGACAGGGGGTTTGTCAATGAGCAGTTCTTC.

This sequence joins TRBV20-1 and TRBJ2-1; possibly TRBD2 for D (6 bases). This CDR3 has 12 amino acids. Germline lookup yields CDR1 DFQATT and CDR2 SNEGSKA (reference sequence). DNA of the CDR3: TGCACGCCGGGAGTGGCGAGAAATGAGCAGTTCTTC. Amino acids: CTPGVARNEQFF.

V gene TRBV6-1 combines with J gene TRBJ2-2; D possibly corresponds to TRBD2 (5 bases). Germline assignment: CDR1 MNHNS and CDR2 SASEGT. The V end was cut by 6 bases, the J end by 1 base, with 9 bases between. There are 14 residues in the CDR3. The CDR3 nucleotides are TGTGCCAGCAGGAGGGAGTTGAACACCGGGGAGCTGTTTTTT. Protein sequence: CASRRELNTGELFF.

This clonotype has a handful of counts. The CDR3 region is CASSPQGANQPQHF. CDR3 in DNA: TGTGCCAGCAGTCCACAGGGGGCCAATCAGCCCCAGCATTTT. V usage is TRBV27 and J usage is TRBJ1-5, with 9 bases lining up with TRBD1. Germline loops: CDR1 MNHEY, CDR2 SMNVEV (reference sequence). This CDR3 comprises 14 residues. With V trimmed by 5 bases and J by 3 bases, 2 bases remained unmatched.

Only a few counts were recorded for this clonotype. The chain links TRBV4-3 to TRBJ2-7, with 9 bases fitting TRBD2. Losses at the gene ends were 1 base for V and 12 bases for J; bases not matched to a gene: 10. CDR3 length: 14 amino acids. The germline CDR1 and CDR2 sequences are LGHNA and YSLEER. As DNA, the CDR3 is TGCGCCAGCAGCCAAGTACTTTTAGCGGGAGCGAGGTACTTC. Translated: CASSQVLLAGARYF.

CDR3 coding DNA: TGCGCCAGCTCCTTCAACCGTCTAGCGGGAGTAGGGTCCTACAATGAGCAGTTCTTC. Its protein product is CASSFNRLAGVGSYNEQFF. This chain joins TRBV5-1 and TRBJ2-1; 10 nucleotides align to TRBD2. V gave up 7 bases and J gave up 1 base; unmatched junction bases: 17. The CDR3 extends over 19 amino acids. Germline CDR1 and CDR2: SGHRS and YFSETQ.

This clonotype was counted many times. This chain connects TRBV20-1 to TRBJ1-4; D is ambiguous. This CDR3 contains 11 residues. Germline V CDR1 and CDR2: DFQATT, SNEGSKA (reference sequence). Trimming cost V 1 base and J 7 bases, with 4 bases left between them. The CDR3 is CSARVGEKLFF. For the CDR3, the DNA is TGCAGTGCTAGAGTTGGTGAAAAACTGTTTTTT.

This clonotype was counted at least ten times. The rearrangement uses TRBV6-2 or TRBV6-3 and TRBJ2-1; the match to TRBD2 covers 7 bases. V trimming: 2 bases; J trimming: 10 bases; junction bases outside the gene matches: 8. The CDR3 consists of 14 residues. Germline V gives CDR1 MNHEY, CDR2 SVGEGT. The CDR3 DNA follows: TGTGCCAGCAGTTACGGGGGGGGACTTACGGAGCAGTTCTTC. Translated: CASSYGGGLTEQFF.

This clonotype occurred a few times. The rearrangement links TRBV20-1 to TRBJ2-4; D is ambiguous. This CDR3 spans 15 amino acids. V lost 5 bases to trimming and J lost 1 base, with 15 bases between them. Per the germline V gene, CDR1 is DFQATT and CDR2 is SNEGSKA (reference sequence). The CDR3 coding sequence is TGCAGTGCTCCCTACAACCCCGATGCCAAAAACATTCAGTACTTC. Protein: CSAPYNPDAKNIQYF.

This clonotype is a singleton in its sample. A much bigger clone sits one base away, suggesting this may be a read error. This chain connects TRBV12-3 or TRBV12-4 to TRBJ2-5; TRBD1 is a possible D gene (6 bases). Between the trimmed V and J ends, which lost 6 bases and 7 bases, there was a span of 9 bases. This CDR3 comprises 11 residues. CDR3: CASRLGGTQYF. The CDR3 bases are TGTGCCAGCAGACTAGGGGGGACCCAGTACTTC.

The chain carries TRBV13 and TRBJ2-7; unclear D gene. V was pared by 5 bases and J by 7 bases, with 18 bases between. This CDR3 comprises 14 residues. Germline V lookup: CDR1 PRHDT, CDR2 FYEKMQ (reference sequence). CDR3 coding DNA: TGTGCCAGCAGCCTCGGATTCTGGAGTCGGGAGCAGTACTTC. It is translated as CASSLGFWSREQYF.